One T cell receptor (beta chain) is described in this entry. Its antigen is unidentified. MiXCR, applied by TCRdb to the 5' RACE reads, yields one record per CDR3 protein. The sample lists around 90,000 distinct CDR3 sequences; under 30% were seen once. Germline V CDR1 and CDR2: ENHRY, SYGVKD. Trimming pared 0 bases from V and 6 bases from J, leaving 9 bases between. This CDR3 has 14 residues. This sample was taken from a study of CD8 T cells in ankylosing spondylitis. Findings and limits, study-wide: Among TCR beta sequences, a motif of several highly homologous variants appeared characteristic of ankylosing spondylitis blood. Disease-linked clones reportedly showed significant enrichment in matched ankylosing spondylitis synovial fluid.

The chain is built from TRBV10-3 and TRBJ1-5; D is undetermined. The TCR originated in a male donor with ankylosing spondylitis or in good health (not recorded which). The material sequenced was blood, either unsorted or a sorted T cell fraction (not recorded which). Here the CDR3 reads CAISESGKGQPQHF. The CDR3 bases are TGTGCCATCAGTGAGTCAGGCAAGGGTCAGCCCCAGCATTTT.